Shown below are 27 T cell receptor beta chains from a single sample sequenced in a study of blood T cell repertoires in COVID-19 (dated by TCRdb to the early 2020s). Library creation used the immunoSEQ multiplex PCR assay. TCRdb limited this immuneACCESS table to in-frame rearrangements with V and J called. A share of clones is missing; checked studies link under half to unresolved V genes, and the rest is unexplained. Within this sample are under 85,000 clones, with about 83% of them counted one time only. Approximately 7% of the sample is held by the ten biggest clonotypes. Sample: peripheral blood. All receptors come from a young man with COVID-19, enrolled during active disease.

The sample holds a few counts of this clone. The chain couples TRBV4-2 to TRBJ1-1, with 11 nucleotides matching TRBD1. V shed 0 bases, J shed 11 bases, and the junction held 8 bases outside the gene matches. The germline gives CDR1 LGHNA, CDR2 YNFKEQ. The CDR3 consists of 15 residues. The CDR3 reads CASSQERTGGRVAFF. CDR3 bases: TGTGCCAGCAGCCAAGAGAGGACAGGGGGCAGGGTGGCTTTCTTT.

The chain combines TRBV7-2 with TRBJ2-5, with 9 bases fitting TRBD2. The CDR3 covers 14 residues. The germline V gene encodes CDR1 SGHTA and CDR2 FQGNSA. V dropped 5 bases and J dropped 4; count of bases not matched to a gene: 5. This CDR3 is CASSQTSGGETQYF. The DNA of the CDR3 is TGTGCCAGCAGCCAGACTAGCGGAGGAGAGACCCAGTACTTC.

CDR3 loop: CASSGGLAGGPRNEQFF. The CDR3 coding sequence is TGTGCCAGCAGCGGAGGACTAGCGGGAGGGCCTCGTAATGAGCAGTTCTTC. This chain links TRBV9 with TRBJ2-1; 15 nucleotides agree with TRBD2. V lost 3 bases and J lost 7; bases outside the gene matches: 8. Germline loops: CDR1 SGDLS, CDR2 YYNGEE. The CDR3 is 17 residues long.

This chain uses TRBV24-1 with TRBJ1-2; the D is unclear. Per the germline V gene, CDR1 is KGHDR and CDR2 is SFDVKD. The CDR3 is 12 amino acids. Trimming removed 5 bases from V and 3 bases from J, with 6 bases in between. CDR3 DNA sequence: TGTGCCACCAGTGGGCCAGACTATGGCTACACCTTC. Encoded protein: CATSGPDYGYTF.

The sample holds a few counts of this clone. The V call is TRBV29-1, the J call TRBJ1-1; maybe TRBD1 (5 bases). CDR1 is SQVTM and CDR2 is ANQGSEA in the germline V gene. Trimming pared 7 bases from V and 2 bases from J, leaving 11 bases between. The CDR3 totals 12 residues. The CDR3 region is CSGQLTNTEAFF. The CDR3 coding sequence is TGCAGCGGACAGCTTACAAACACTGAAGCTTTCTTT.

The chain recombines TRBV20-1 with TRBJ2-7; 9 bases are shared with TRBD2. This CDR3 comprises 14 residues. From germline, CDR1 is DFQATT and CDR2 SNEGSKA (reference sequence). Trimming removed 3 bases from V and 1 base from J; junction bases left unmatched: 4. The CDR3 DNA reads TGCAGTGCTAGTTGGCTAGCGGGATCCTACGAGCAGTACTTC. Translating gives CSASWLAGSYEQYF.

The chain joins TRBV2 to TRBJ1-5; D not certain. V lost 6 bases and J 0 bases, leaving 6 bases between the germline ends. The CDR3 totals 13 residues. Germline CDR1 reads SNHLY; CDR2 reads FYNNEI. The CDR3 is CASRTTSNQPQHF. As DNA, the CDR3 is TGTGCCAGCAGGACTACTAGCAATCAGCCCCAGCATTTT.

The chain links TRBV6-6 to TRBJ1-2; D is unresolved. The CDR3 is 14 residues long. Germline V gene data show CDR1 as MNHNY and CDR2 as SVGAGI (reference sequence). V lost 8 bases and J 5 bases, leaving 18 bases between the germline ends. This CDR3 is CASRLSPGGYGYTF. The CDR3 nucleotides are TGTGCCAGCCGCCTCAGTCCGGGTGGGTATGGCTACACCTTC.

The CDR3 region is CASSQARSYEQYF. DNA of the CDR3: TGTGCCAGCAGCCAAGCCCGCTCCTACGAGCAGTACTTC. The rearrangement joins TRBV3-1 (or the pseudogene TRBV3-2) to TRBJ2-7; no definite D call. The CDR3 contains 13 residues. V gave up 1 base and J gave up 0 bases, with 4 bases separating them. CDR1 and CDR2 (germline): LGHDT, YNNKEL (reference sequence).

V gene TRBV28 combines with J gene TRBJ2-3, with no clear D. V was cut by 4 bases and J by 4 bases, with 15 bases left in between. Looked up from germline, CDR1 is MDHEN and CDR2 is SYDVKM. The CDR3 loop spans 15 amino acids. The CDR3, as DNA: TGTGCCAGCAGTTACGGAAGAGGTGGCCCAGATACGCAGTATTTT. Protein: CASSYGRGGPDTQYF.

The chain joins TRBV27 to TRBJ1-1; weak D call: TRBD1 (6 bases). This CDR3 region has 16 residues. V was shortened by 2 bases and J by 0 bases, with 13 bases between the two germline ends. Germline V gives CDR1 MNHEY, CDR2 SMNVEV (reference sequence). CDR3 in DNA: TGTGCCAGCAGTTTAGGGGGGGCGGGCATGAACACTGAAGCTTTCTTT. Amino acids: CASSLGGAGMNTEAFF.

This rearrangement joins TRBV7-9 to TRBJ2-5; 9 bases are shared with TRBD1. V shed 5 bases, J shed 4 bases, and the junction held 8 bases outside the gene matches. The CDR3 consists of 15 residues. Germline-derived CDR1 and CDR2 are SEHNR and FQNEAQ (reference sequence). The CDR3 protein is CASSPRQGGGETQYF. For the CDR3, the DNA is TGTGCCAGCAGCCCCCGACAGGGGGGAGGAGAGACCCAGTACTTC.

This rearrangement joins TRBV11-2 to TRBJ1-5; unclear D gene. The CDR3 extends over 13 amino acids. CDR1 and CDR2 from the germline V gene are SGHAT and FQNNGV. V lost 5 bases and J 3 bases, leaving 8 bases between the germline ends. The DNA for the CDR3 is TGTGCCAGCAGCAAACTGCCCAATCAGCCCCAGCATTTT. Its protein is CASSKLPNQPQHF.

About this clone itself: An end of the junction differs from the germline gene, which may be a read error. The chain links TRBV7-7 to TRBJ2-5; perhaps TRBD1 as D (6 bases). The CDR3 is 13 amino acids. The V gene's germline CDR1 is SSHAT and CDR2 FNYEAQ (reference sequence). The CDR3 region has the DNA TGTGCTAGCAGCTTAGTCAGGGGAGAGACCCAGTACTTC. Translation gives CASSLVRGETQYF.

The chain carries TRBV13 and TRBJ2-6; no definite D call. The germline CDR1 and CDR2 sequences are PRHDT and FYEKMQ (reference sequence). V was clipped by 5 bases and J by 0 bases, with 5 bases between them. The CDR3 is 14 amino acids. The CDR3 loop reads CASSPGSGANVLTF. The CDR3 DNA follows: TGTGCCAGCAGCCCAGGCTCTGGGGCCAACGTCCTGACTTTC. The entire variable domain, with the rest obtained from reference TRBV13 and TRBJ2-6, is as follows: AAGVIQSPRHLIKEKRETATLKCYPIPRHDTVYWYQQGPGQDPQFLISFYEKMQSDKGSIPDRFSAQQFSDYHSELNMSSLELGDSALYFCASSPGSGANVLTFGAGSRLTVL.

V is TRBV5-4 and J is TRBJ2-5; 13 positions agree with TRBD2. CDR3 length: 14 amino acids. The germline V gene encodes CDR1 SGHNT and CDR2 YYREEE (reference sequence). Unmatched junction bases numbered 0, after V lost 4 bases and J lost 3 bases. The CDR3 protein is CASSGTSGKETQYF. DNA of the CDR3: TGTGCCAGCAGCGGGACTAGCGGGAAAGAGACCCAGTACTTC. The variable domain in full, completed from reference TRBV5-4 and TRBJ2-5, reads ETGVTQSPTHLIKTRGQQVTLRCSSQSGHNTVSWYQQALGQGPQFIFQYYREEENGRGNFPPRFSGLQFPNYSSELNVNALELDDSALYLCASSGTSGKETQYFGPGTRLLVL.

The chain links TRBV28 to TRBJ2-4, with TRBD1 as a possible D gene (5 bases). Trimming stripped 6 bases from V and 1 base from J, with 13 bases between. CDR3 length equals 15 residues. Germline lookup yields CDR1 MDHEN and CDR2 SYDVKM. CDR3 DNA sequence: TGTGCCAGCAGGGTAGGGGCCGGGGCCAAAAACATTCAGTACTTC. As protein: CASRVGAGAKNIQYF.

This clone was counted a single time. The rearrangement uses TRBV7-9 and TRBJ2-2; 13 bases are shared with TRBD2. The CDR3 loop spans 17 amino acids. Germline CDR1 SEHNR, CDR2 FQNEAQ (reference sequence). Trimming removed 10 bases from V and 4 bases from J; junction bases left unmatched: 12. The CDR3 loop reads CAIPRLAGGPGTGELFF. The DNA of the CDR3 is TGTGCCATCCCGAGACTAGCGGGAGGCCCCGGCACCGGGGAGCTGTTTTTT.

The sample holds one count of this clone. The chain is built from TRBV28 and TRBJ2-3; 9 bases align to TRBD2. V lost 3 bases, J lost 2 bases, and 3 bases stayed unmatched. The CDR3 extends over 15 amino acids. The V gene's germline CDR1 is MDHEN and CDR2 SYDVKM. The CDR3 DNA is TGTGCCAGCAGTTTGGGCGGGAGGGCCACAGATACGCAGTATTTT. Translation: CASSLGGRATDTQYF.

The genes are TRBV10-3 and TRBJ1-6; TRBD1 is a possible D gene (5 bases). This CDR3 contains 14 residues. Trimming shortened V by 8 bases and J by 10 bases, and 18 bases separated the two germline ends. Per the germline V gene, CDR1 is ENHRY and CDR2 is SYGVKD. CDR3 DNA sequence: TGTGCCATCGGGCGAGGGGAAGCGGGATCACCCCTCCACTTT. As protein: CAIGRGEAGSPLHF.

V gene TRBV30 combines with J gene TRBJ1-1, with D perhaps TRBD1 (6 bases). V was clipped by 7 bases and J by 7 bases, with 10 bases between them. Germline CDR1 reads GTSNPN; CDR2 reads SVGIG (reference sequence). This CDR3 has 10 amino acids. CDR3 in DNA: TGTGCCTCAATACAGGGTGAAGCTTTCTTT. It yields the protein CASIQGEAFF.

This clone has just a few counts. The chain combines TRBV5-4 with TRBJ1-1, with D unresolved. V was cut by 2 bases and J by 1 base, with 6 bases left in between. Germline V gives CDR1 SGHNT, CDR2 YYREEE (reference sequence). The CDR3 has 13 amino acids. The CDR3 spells CASSFGRNTEAFF. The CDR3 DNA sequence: TGTGCCAGCAGCTTTGGCAGGAACACTGAAGCTTTCTTT.

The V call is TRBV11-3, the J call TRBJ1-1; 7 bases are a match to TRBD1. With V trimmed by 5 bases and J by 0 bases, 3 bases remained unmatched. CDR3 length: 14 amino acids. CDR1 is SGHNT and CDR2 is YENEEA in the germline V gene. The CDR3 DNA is TGTGCCAGCAGCCCTACAGGGGTGAACACTGAAGCTTTCTTT. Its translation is CASSPTGVNTEAFF.

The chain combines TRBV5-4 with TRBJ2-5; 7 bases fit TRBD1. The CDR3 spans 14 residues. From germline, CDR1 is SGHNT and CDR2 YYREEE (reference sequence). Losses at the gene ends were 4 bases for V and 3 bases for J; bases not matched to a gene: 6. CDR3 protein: CASSRGDSKETQYF. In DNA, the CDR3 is TGTGCCAGCAGCCGTGGGGACAGCAAAGAGACCCAGTACTTC.

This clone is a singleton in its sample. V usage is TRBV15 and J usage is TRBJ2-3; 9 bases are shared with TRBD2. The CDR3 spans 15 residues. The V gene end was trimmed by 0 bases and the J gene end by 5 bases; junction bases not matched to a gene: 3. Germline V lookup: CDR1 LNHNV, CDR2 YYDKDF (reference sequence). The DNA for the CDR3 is TGTGCCACCAGCAGAGAGCCAGCGGGAGGAGATACGCAGTATTTT. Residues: CATSREPAGGDTQYF.

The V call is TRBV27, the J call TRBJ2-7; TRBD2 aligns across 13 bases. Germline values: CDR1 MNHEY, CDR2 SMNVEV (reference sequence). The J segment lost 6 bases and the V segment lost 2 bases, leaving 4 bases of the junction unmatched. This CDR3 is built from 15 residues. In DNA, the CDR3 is TGTGCCAGCAGTTTAGAGGGACTAGCGGGGCCCGAGCAGTACTTC. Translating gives CASSLEGLAGPEQYF.

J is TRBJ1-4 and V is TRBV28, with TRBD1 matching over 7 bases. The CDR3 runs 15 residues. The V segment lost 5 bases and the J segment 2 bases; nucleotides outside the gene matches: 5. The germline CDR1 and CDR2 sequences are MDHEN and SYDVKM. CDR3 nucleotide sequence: TGTGCCAGCAGTAAAACAGGGGTCACTAATGAAAAACTGTTTTTT. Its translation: CASSKTGVTNEKLFF.